What follows are 6 T cell receptor beta chains derived from one specimen sequenced in a study of blood T cell repertoires in COVID-19. Sequenced by immunoSEQ multiplex PCR; TCRdb stores in-frame clones only, minus some. The sample lists about 260,000 clones; less than 90% were seen once. Sequenced: peripheral blood. These receptors were taken from a man aged 60-69 years who had recovered from COVID-19.

The chain has TRBV6-2 or TRBV6-3 and TRBJ1-6; D call uncertain. CDR3 length: 13 amino acids. Per germline, CDR1 MNHEY and CDR2 SVGEGT. V was clipped by 0 bases and J by 10 bases, with 7 bases between them. This chain's CDR3 is CASSYSIRSPLHF. The CDR3 DNA sequence: TGTGCCAGCAGTTACTCGATCAGGTCACCCCTCCACTTT.

The chain recombines TRBV5-1 with TRBJ2-1, with 9 bases that match TRBD2. V dropped 0 bases and J dropped 7; count of bases not matched to a gene: 8. This CDR3 is 16 amino acids long. Germline assignment: CDR1 SGHRS and CDR2 YFSETQ. Here the CDR3 reads CASSLGSGGTLNEQFF. As DNA, the CDR3 is TGCGCCAGCAGCTTGGGTAGCGGGGGTACATTGAATGAGCAGTTCTTC.

The chain employs TRBV30 and TRBJ1-2; 8 bases fit TRBD1. Germline loops: CDR1 GTSNPN, CDR2 SVGIG (reference sequence). The CDR3 totals 13 residues. V lost 5 bases, J lost 8 bases, and 10 bases stayed unmatched. CDR3 sequence reads: CAWVPRDRYGYTF. CDR3 nucleotides: TGTGCCTGGGTTCCTAGGGACAGGTACGGCTACACCTTC.

The V and J genes are TRBV4-1 and TRBJ1-1; D perhaps matches TRBD1 (5 bases). The CDR3 contains 12 residues. Germline V gives CDR1 MGHRA, CDR2 YSYEKL. V was pared by 4 bases and J by 7 bases, with 10 bases between. The CDR3 DNA reads TGCGCCAGCAGCCTCCGGGGGGTTGAAGCTTTCTTT. This translates into CASSLRGVEAFF.

The V call is TRBV4-1, the J call TRBJ2-5; 9 bases map to TRBD1. The CDR3 totals 16 residues. With 0 bases clipped from V and 2 bases from J, the junction kept 4 bases outside the gene matches. The germline CDR1 and CDR2 sequences are MGHRA and YSYEKL. The CDR3 is CASSQDRDRVQETQYF. The DNA for the CDR3 is TGCGCCAGCAGCCAAGACCGGGACAGGGTGCAAGAGACCCAGTACTTC.

The CDR3: CASSLVGQEAYGYTF. DNA for the CDR3: TGTGCCAGCAGCTTAGTAGGGCAGGAGGCCTATGGCTACACCTTC. The V and J genes are TRBV11-2 and TRBJ1-2, with D uncertain. The CDR3 runs to 15 residues. Between the trimmed V and J ends, which lost 1 base and 4 bases, there was a span of 13 bases. Germline V CDR1 and CDR2: SGHAT, FQNNGV.